This entry is about one TCR beta chain. Antigen unknown. The data stem from a study of regulatory T cells in long-lasting Graves disease. Broader study findings: Newly diagnosed disease favored TRBV20-1 and TRBJ2-1 over persistent disease. Study was limited to peripheral blood, excluding thyroid tissue. A greater number of public clonotypes (about 2,900) was shared by persistent patients than by new patients (around 960). Persistent Graves' patients showed less TCR diversity than newly diagnosed patients showed.

The time point: persistent/refractory GD, antithyroid drugs over 5 years with positive TRAb. PBMC-derived RNA was used for the TCR library. The authors built TCR beta libraries using iRepertoire HTBI primers and Arm-PCR of CDR3 regions. Each CDR3 protein is one row after TCRdb ran MiXCR on the multiplex PCR reads. The sample has 350,000 to 450,000 distinct CDR3 sequences, about 20% seen once; the top ten hold about a fifth. The CDR3 runs 17 residues. The ends lost 3 bases at V and 6 bases at J; junction bases unmatched: 9. Germline CDR1 is SGHTA and CDR2 is FQGNSA. This receptor was taken from a female donor with Graves disease. The chain is built from TRBV7-2 and TRBJ1-6; 9 nucleotides align to TRBD1. The sample was peripheral blood mononuclear cells (PBMCs), taken when the disease was refractory, from a patient treated with antithyroid drugs. The CDR3 sequence is CASSLTGGPSGNSPLHF. CDR3 sequence (DNA): TGTGCCAGCAGCTTGACAGGGGGTCCCTCTGGTAATTCACCCCTCCACTTT.